The 8 T cell receptor beta chains below were found in one sample sequenced in a study of shared clonotypes between healthy human individuals. Naive CD8 cells lacked CD45RO, underwent positive selection for CCR7 and left out terminally differentiated effector memory CD45RA+ cells. Method: immunoSEQ multiplex PCR; TCRdb's copy keeps in-frame clones and lacks some. The table lists about 2.2 million clones, about 94% of them singletons. Sequenced input: naive CD8+ T cells from PBMCs. Every receptor here comes from a man between 18 and 29 years old in good health. Some clones in this sample may be carry-over from other donors' samples.

J is TRBJ2-1 and V is TRBV19; D possibly uses TRBD1 or TRBD2 (5 bases each). CDR3 length equals 15 residues. Looked up from germline, CDR1 is LNHDA and CDR2 is SQIVND (reference sequence). V lost 4 bases and J 7 bases, leaving 17 bases between the germline ends. The CDR3 bases are TGTGCCAGTAGTACCGCCCCTGGGACGGTTAATGAGCAGTTCTTC. As protein: CASSTAPGTVNEQFF.

This sequence joins TRBV29-1 and TRBJ2-5; possibly TRBD2 for D (6 bases). The length of the CDR3 is 14 residues. Deletions cut 2 bases from V and 5 bases from J, with 15 bases between. CDR1 and CDR2 (germline): SQVTM, ANQGSEA. CDR3 amino acids: CSVESRARGETQYF. The CDR3 DNA is TGCAGCGTTGAAAGCAGGGCCCGGGGGGAGACCCAGTACTTC.

The V call is TRBV5-5, the J call TRBJ1-5; 8 bases map to TRBD1. Per the germline V gene, CDR1 is SGHKS and CDR2 is YYEKEE (reference sequence). The V gene end was trimmed by 4 bases and the J gene end by 4 bases; junction bases not matched to a gene: 7. CDR3 length: 15 amino acids. CDR3 in DNA: TGTGCCAGCAGCCGGGGACAGGCCCTTAATCAGCCCCAGCATTTT. Encoded protein: CASSRGQALNQPQHF.

This clone is a singleton in its sample. The chain employs TRBV27 and TRBJ2-7, with 8 bases lining up with TRBD2. CDR3 size: 16 residues. The germline V gene has CDR1 MNHEY and CDR2 SMNVEV (reference sequence). With V trimmed by 5 bases and J by 2 bases, 11 bases remained unmatched. The CDR3 protein is CASSPSAGATTYEQYF. CDR3 DNA: TGTGCCAGCAGTCCCTCAGCGGGAGCCACCACCTACGAGCAGTACTTC.

This clone showed up just once. The chain couples TRBV5-5 to TRBJ2-7, with a tentative D call TRBD2 (6 bases). Deletions cut 3 bases from V and 4 bases from J, with 17 bases between. CDR3 length: 15 amino acids. Germline CDR1 and CDR2: SGHKS and YYEKEE (reference sequence). CDR3 nucleotides: TGTGCCAGCAGCTCCAGCGGGTCCTTTGCGTACGAGCAGTACTTC. Translation gives CASSSSGSFAYEQYF.

This sequence joins TRBV4-2 and TRBJ1-1; D is unclear. The germline gives CDR1 LGHNA, CDR2 YNFKEQ. V was cut by 1 base and J by 4 bases, with 7 bases left in between. The CDR3 contains 13 residues. The CDR3 loop is CASSQGVFTEAFF. The CDR3 bases are TGTGCCAGCAGCCAAGGTGTATTCACTGAAGCTTTCTTT.

About this clone itself: This specimen includes other DNA sequences encoding the same CDR3. The chain links TRBV29-1 to TRBJ2-7; 7 nucleotides align to TRBD2. CDR3 length equals 13 residues. The ends lost 6 bases at V and 0 bases at J; junction bases unmatched: 5. The germline gives CDR1 SQVTM, CDR2 ANQGSEA. For the CDR3, the DNA is TGCAGCGTGGCCGGGACTACCTCCTACGAGCAGTACTTC. Amino acid sequence: CSVAGTTSYEQYF.

The V gene is TRBV10-3, the J gene TRBJ2-3; possibly TRBD2 for D (5 bases). Germline assignment: CDR1 ENHRY and CDR2 SYGVKD. The CDR3 spans 15 residues. Trimming pared 4 bases from V and 1 base from J, leaving 12 bases between. The CDR3 here is CAISVRGMGTDTQYF. CDR3 DNA: TGTGCCATCAGTGTTCGAGGGATGGGCACAGATACGCAGTATTTT.